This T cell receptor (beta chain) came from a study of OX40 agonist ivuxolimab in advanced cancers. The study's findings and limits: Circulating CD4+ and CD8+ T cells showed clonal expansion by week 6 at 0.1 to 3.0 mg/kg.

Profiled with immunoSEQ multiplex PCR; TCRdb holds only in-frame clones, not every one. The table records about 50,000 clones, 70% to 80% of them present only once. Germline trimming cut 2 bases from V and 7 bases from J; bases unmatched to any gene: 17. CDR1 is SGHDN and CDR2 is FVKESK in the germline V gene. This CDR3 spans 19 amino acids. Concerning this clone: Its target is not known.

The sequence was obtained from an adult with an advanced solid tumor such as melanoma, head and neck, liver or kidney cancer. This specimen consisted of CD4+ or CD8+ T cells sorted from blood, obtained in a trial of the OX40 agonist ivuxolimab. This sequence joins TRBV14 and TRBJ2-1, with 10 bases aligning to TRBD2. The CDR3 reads CASSQRRALLAGPLNEQFF. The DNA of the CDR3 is TGTGCCAGCAGCCAAAGGAGGGCCCTACTAGCGGGACCTCTGAATGAGCAGTTCTTC.